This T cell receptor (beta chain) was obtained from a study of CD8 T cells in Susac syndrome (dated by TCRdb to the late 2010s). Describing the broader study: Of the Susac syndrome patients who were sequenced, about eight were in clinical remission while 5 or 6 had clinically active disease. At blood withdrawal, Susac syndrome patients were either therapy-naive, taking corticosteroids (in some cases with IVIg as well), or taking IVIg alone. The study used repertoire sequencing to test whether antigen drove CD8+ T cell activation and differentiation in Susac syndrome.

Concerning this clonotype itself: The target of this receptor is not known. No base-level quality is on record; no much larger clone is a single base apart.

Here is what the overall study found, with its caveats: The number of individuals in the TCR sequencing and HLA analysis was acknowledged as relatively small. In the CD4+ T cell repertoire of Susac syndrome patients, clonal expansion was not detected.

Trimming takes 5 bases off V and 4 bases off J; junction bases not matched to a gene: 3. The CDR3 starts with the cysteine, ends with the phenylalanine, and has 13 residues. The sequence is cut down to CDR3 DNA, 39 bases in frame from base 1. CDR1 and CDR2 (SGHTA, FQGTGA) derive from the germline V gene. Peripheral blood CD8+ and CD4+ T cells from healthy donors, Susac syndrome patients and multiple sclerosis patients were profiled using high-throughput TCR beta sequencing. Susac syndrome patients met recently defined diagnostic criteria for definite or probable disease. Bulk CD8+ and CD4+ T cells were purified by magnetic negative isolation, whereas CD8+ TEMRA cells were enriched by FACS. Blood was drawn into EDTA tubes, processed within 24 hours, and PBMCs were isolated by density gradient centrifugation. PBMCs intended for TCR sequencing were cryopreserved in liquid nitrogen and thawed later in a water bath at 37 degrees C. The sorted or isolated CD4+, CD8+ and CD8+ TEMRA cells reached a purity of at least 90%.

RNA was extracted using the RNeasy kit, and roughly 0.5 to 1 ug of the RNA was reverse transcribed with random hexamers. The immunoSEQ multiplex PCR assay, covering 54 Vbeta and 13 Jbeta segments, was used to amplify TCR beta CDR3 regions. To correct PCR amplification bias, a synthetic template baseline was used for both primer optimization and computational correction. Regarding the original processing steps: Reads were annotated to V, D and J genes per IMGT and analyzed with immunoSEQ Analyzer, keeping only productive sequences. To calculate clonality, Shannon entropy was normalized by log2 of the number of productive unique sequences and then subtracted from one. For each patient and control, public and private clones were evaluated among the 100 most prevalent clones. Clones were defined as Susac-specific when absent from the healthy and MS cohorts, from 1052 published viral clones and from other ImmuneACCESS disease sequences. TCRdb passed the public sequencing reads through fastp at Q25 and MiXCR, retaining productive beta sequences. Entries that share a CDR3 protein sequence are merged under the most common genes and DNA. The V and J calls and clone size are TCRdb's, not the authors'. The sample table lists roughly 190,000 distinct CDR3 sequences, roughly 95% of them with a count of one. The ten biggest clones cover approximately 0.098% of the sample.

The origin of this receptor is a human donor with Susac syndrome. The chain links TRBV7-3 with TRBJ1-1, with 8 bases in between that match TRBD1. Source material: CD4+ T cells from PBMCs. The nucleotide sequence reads TGTGCCAGCAGCGCCAGGGGGCCCACTGAAGCTTTCTTT. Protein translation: CASSARGPTEAFF.